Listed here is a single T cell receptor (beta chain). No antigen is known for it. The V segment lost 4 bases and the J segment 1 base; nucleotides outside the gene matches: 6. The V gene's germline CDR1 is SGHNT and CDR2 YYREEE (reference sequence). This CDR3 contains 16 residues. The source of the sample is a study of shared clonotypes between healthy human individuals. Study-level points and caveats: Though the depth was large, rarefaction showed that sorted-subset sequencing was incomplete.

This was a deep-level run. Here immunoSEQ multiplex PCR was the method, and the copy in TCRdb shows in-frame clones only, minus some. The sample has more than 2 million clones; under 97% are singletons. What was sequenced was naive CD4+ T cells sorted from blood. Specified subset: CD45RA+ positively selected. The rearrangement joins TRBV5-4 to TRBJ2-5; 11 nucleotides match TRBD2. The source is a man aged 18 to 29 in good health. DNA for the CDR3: TGTGCCAGCAGCCAGGGACTAGCGGTGTCCCAAGAGACCCAGTACTTC. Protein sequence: CASSQGLAVSQETQYF.